The 32 T cell receptor beta chains presented below share a single source sample, sequenced in a study of blood T cell repertoires in COVID-19 (dated by TCRdb to 2019 to 2021). The receptor library was made with the immunoSEQ multiplex PCR assay. TCRdb obtained this table from immuneACCESS and retained in-frame rearrangements with V and J assigned. These tables miss some clones; where compared with another copy, unresolved V genes account for less than half of the shortfall, and the remainder is unexplained. The sample data list about 200,000 clones, and almost 85% of these were observed just once. Together, the top ten hold about 12% of the sample. Sequenced material: peripheral blood. These receptors were obtained from a woman aged 35 to 49 with acute or convalescent COVID-19.

The chain uses TRBV19 and TRBJ2-5; D not resolved. Germline V gene lookup returns CDR1 LNHDA and CDR2 SQIVND (reference sequence). V was pared by 8 bases and J by 2 bases, with 9 bases between. This CDR3 is 12 amino acids long. Here the CDR3 reads CASSDTQETQYF. In DNA form, the CDR3 reads TGTGCCAGTTCCGACACGCAAGAGACCCAGTACTTC.

This clone occurred once. The CDR3: CASSSRTRSSYEQYF. The CDR3 nucleotides are TGTGCCAGCAGCTCTCGAACTAGGAGCTCCTACGAGCAGTACTTC. The chain joins TRBV11-2 to TRBJ2-7; the D gene is possibly TRBD2 (5 bases). V was shortened by 4 bases and J by 0 bases, with 13 bases between the two germline ends. In germline, CDR1 is SGHAT, CDR2 FQNNGV. This CDR3 is built from 15 residues.

This rearrangement joins TRBV18 to TRBJ2-2; TRBD2 might be the D (6 bases). The V end was cut by 3 bases, the J end by 4 bases, with 12 bases between. CDR1 and CDR2 from the germline V gene are KGHSH and LQKENI. The CDR3 runs to 15 residues. The CDR3 is CASSPLQEGTGELFF. The CDR3 DNA reads TGTGCCAGCTCACCCCTACAGGAGGGCACCGGGGAGCTGTTTTTT. Complete variable domain (other parts from reference TRBV18 and TRBJ2-2): NAGVMQNPRHLVRRRGQEARLRCSPMKGHSHVYWYRQLPEEGLKFMVYLQKENIIDESGMPKERFSAEFPKEGPSILRIQQVVRGDSAAYFCASSPLQEGTGELFFGEGSRLTVL.

The gene calls are TRBV11-3 and TRBJ2-5; 8 bases are a match to TRBD2. The length of the CDR3 is 13 residues. Per the germline V gene, CDR1 is SGHNT and CDR2 is YENEEA. The trim removed 1 base at V and 8 bases at J, leaving 3 bases unmatched. DNA for the CDR3: TGTGCCAGCAGCTTAGGACGGGGGGGAACCCAGTACTTC. Translating it yields CASSLGRGGTQYF. Filled out from reference TRBV11-3 and TRBJ2-5, the complete variable domain reads EAGVVQSPRYKIIEKKQPVAFWCNPISGHNTLYWYLQNLGQGPELLIRYENEEAVDDSQLPKDRFSAERLKGVDSTLKIQPAELGDSAVYLCASSLGRGGTQYFGPGTRLLVL.

The chain uses TRBV5-8 and TRBJ2-7, with 11 nucleotides matching TRBD2. CDR3 length: 17 residues. The germline V gene encodes CDR1 SGHTS and CDR2 YDEGEE. Trimming took 7 bases from V and 0 from J; bases not matched to a gene: 12. The CDR3 region has the DNA TGTGCCAGCCCCCTGCTAGCGGGGGGCCTCAACTCCTACGAGCAGTACTTC. Translating gives CASPLLAGGLNSYEQYF.

The chain employs TRBV6-5 and TRBJ2-3; D perhaps matches TRBD2 (6 bases). V lost 8 bases, J lost 4 bases, and 16 bases lay in between. CDR3 length equals 14 residues. Germline V gene sequence: CDR1 MNHEY, CDR2 SVGAGI. The CDR3 DNA reads TGTGCCAGCCGGGGGATCGGTGGAGCAGATACGCAGTATTTT. It translates to CASRGIGGADTQYF.

The chain is built from TRBV18 and TRBJ2-7; weak D call: TRBD1 (6 bases). This CDR3 comprises 13 residues. V gave up 4 bases and J gave up 12 bases, with 19 bases separating them. Germline-derived CDR1 and CDR2 are KGHSH and LQKENI. CDR3 amino acids: CASSLRDTERGYF. The DNA for the CDR3 is TGTGCCAGCTCACTTCGGGACACCGAACGGGGGTACTTC. Looking up the rest from reference TRBV18 and TRBJ2-7 gives the full variable domain: NAGVMQNPRHLVRRRGQEARLRCSPMKGHSHVYWYRQLPEEGLKFMVYLQKENIIDESGMPKERFSAEFPKEGPSILRIQQVVRGDSAAYFCASSLRDTERGYFGPGTRLTVT.

The chain combines TRBV11-3 with TRBJ2-1, with 9 nucleotides matching TRBD2. The CDR3 loop spans 15 amino acids. From germline, CDR1 is SGHNT and CDR2 YENEEA. After removal of 3 bases from V and 4 bases from J, the junction contained 4 bases not matched to a gene. The CDR3 is CASSFGGGAYNEQFF. CDR3 coding DNA: TGTGCCAGCAGCTTCGGCGGGGGGGCATACAATGAGCAGTTCTTC.

The chain combines TRBV6-2 or TRBV6-3 with TRBJ2-3; 9 nucleotides align to TRBD1. The germline V gene encodes CDR1 MNHEY and CDR2 SVGEGT. Trimming removed 5 bases from V and 4 bases from J; junction bases left unmatched: 10. The CDR3 sequence is 16 residues long. The CDR3 DNA reads TGTGCCAGCAGTCCCCAACCGGGACAGGGATCAGATACGCAGTATTTT. Translation gives CASSPQPGQGSDTQYF.

This clone appeared a single time. The J gene is TRBJ1-2, the V gene TRBV12-5; D might be TRBD1 (6 bases). From germline, CDR1 is LGHNT and CDR2 FRNRAP. The ends were cut back, 0 bases at V and 2 bases at J, with 16 bases in the middle. The CDR3 covers 17 residues. CDR3: CASGLVQGQALNYGYTF. In DNA, the CDR3 is TGTGCTAGTGGTTTGGTACAGGGCCAAGCCCTAAACTATGGCTACACCTTC.

The CDR3 region is CSGGRGVETQYF. CDR3 DNA: TGCAGCGGGGGGCGGGGTGTAGAGACCCAGTACTTC. This sequence joins TRBV29-1 and TRBJ2-5, with D perhaps assigned TRBD1 or TRBD2 (6 bases each). Germline V gene lookup returns CDR1 SQVTM and CDR2 ANQGSEA. The CDR3 is made up of 12 amino acids. Trimming pared 7 bases from V and 4 bases from J, leaving 13 bases between.

The V and J genes are TRBV4-1 and TRBJ2-1; TRBD2 agrees at 10 bases. V shed 3 bases, J shed 6 bases, and the junction held 23 bases outside the gene matches. This CDR3 region has 21 residues. Germline V gives CDR1 MGHRA, CDR2 YSYEKL. The CDR3 DNA follows: TGCGCCAGCAGCCACCCTGGGGGGACTAGCGCTATCTATACGCTCGGCAATGAGCAGTTCTTC. The encoded protein is CASSHPGGTSAIYTLGNEQFF.

The genes are TRBV9 and TRBJ1-2; 8 bases agree with TRBD1. The V segment lost 4 bases and the J segment 14 bases; nucleotides outside the gene matches: 13. This CDR3 has 13 amino acids. The germline V gene has CDR1 SGDLS and CDR2 YYNGEE. Here the CDR3 reads CASSSLSGQGITF. For the CDR3, the DNA is TGTGCCAGCAGCTCCTTGAGCGGACAGGGCATTACCTTC.

The V gene is TRBV6-1, the J gene TRBJ2-3, with D possibly matching TRBD1 (6 bases). With 1 base removed from V and 1 base from J, the gap between germline ends came to 12 bases. This CDR3 has 16 amino acids. Germline V gene lookup returns CDR1 MNHNS and CDR2 SASEGT. DNA for the CDR3: TGTGCCAGCAGTGAAGACAGGGCATGGGGCACAGATACGCAGTATTTT. Its translation is CASSEDRAWGTDTQYF.

V usage is TRBV11-2 and J usage is TRBJ2-2, with TRBD2 as a possible D gene (5 bases). This CDR3 region has 16 residues. V was clipped by 6 bases and J by 5 bases, with 19 bases between them. Germline V gene data show CDR1 as SGHAT and CDR2 as FQNNGV. The CDR3 nucleotides read TGTGCCAGCAGGGGGAACGGGGTTATCGGGACCGGGGAGCTGTTTTTT. This translates into CASRGNGVIGTGELFF.

The J gene is TRBJ2-1, the V gene TRBV7-8, with D possibly matching TRBD2 (6 bases). The V end lost 5 bases, the J end lost 4 bases, and 9 bases lay between the germline ends. The CDR3 sequence is 13 residues long. The germline V gene has CDR1 SGHVS and CDR2 FQNEAQ. The CDR3, as DNA: TGTGCCAGCAGCCGGGAGTCATACAATGAGCAGTTCTTC. It encodes CASSRESYNEQFF.

V gene TRBV3-1 (or the pseudogene TRBV3-2) combines with J gene TRBJ1-5; D ambiguous. The CDR3 consists of 14 residues. Germline loops: CDR1 LGHDT, CDR2 YNNKEL (reference sequence). Trimming stripped 0 bases from V and 6 bases from J, with 9 bases between. The CDR3 protein is CASSQEQSGQPQHF. The CDR3 nucleotides are TGTGCCAGCAGCCAAGAGCAATCAGGTCAGCCCCAGCATTTT.

The chain couples TRBV7-9 to TRBJ2-1, with D tentatively TRBD2 (6 bases). V was pared by 5 bases and J by 4 bases, with 15 bases between. Germline-derived CDR1 and CDR2 are SEHNR and FQNEAQ (reference sequence). The CDR3 spans 15 residues. The CDR3 DNA is TGTGCCAGCAGCCCGCGACTAGAAAATTACAATGAGCAGTTCTTC. Its protein product is CASSPRLENYNEQFF. The full variable domain, with the rest looked up from reference TRBV7-9 and TRBJ2-1, is DTGVSQNPRHKITKRGQNVTFRCDPISEHNRLYWYRQTLGQGPEFLTYFQNEAQLEKSRLLSDRFSAERPKGSFSTLEIQRTEQGDSAMYLCASSPRLENYNEQFFGPGTRLTVL.

Regarding this clone: Other DNA sequences in the sample encode the same CDR3. This chain connects TRBV5-5 to TRBJ2-7, with a tentative D call TRBD1 (6 bases). The CDR3 totals 14 residues. Germline loops: CDR1 SGHKS, CDR2 YYEKEE (reference sequence). The V gene lost 2 bases and the J gene lost 3 bases, with 12 bases spanning the gap. CDR3 sequence: CASSLVPGDYEQYF. As DNA, the CDR3 is TGTGCCAGCAGCTTAGTACCAGGGGACTACGAGCAGTACTTC.

The chain couples TRBV2 to TRBJ2-3, with D perhaps TRBD1 (5 bases). Germline CDR1 is SNHLY and CDR2 is FYNNEI. The germline V and J ends were trimmed by 8 bases and 4 bases, with 10 bases remaining between them. The CDR3 contains 12 residues. This chain's CDR3 is CASLGAADTQYF. The CDR3 DNA sequence: TGTGCCAGCCTAGGGGCTGCAGATACGCAGTATTTT.

The J gene is TRBJ2-2, the V gene TRBV12-5; TRBD2 aligns across 14 bases. The CDR3 sequence is 21 residues long. Germline values: CDR1 LGHNT, CDR2 FRNRAP. Losses at the gene ends were 3 bases for V and 1 base for J; bases not matched to a gene: 13. The CDR3 region is CASGLYHGTSGSSGNTGELFF. CDR3 bases: TGTGCTAGTGGTTTATACCATGGGACTAGCGGGAGTTCGGGGAACACCGGGGAGCTGTTTTTT.

This clone came up a few times. The V call is TRBV4-3, the J call TRBJ2-7; 11 nucleotides line up with TRBD2. Germline CDR1 is LGHNA and CDR2 is YSLEER. The CDR3 runs to 18 residues. V dropped 0 bases and J dropped 6; count of bases not matched to a gene: 13. CDR3 in DNA: TGCGCCAGCAGCCAAGATTCCCCTCTACTAGCGGGAGTATCCGAGCAGTACTTC. Its translation: CASSQDSPLLAGVSEQYF.

Note on this clone: Within the sample, other DNA sequences also encode this same CDR3. The V call is TRBV12-3 or TRBV12-4, the J call TRBJ2-2; weak D call: TRBD2 (6 bases). This CDR3 spans 13 amino acids. V was trimmed by 3 bases and J by 5 bases, leaving 7 bases between them. In nucleotides, the CDR3 is TGTGCCAGCAGTTTGCGGGGAACCGGGGAGCTGTTTTTT. It yields the protein CASSLRGTGELFF.

The V gene is TRBV19, the J gene TRBJ2-2; D is undetermined. Germline assignment: CDR1 LNHDA and CDR2 SQIVND (reference sequence). This CDR3 comprises 14 residues. Trimming stripped 7 bases from V and 3 bases from J, with 12 bases between. The CDR3 DNA reads as TGTGCCAGTAAAGACGGCGGTCACACCGGGGAGCTGTTTTTT. As protein: CASKDGGHTGELFF.

J is TRBJ2-7 and V is TRBV7-9, with 10 bases identical to TRBD1. From germline, CDR1 is SEHNR and CDR2 FQNEAQ (reference sequence). The length of the CDR3 is 15 residues. J lost 4 bases, V lost 5 bases, and 8 bases had no gene match. CDR3 region: CASSAPGQGQYEQYF. CDR3 DNA: TGTGCCAGCAGCGCGCCGGGACAGGGGCAATACGAGCAGTACTTC.

This clone came up once. The chain employs TRBV24-1 and TRBJ2-2, with 12 bases lining up with TRBD1. Germline CDR1 KGHDR, CDR2 SFDVKD. The CDR3 runs 17 residues. The junction had 8 bases not matched to a gene; V was cut back by 4 bases and J by 6 bases. The CDR3 DNA reads TGTGCCACCAGTGACCCCGGGACAGGGGGCCTTTCCGGGGAGCTGTTTTTT. Residues: CATSDPGTGGLSGELFF.

This clone was recorded once. The rearrangement joins TRBV9 to TRBJ2-7; D is undetermined. The CDR3 contains 14 residues. The V end was cut by 0 bases, the J end by 0 bases, with 7 bases between. CDR1 is SGDLS, CDR2 YYNGEE, per germline. CDR3 loop: CASSVGADSYEQYF. CDR3 sequence (DNA): TGTGCCAGCAGCGTAGGGGCAGACTCCTACGAGCAGTACTTC.

The V and J genes are TRBV27 and TRBJ1-1; 11 bases are shared with TRBD1. The trim removed 6 bases at V and 4 bases at J, leaving 13 bases unmatched. Germline CDR1 and CDR2: MNHEY and SMNVEV (reference sequence). The CDR3 covers 17 residues. CDR3 sequence: CASSSLGQGARSTEAFF. The CDR3 region has the DNA TGTGCCAGCAGCTCCCTTGGACAGGGGGCGCGGAGCACTGAAGCTTTCTTT.

This clone was recorded once. The V and J genes are TRBV7-8 and TRBJ2-7; D remains ambiguous. This CDR3 has 14 residues. Germline CDR1 is SGHVS and CDR2 is FQNEAQ. Trimming removed 5 bases at V and 2 bases at J, with 13 bases between. CDR3 sequence (DNA): TGTGCCAGCAGCCTCCGAGAAGACACCTACGAGCAGTACTTC. As protein: CASSLREDTYEQYF.

This rearrangement joins TRBV21-1 to TRBJ1-2; the D call in the table, TRBD1, was not verified against the DNA. TRBV21-1 is described as a pseudogene. There are 15 residues in the CDR3. Here the CDR3 reads CASSKRTGTADGYTF. CDR3 sequence (DNA): TGTGCCAGCAGCAAAAGGACAGGGACCGCTGACGGCTACACCTTC.

V usage is TRBV6-6 and J usage is TRBJ2-2, with 15 nucleotides matching TRBD2. Trimming removed 5 bases from V and 7 bases from J; junction bases left unmatched: 11. CDR1 is MNHNY and CDR2 is SVGAGI in the germline V gene (reference sequence). The CDR3 runs to 18 residues. CDR3 residues: CASSPWTSGGAYDGELFF. The CDR3 nucleotides are TGTGCCAGCAGTCCCTGGACTAGCGGGGGGGCTTATGACGGGGAGCTGTTTTTT.

The gene calls are TRBV4-1 and TRBJ2-5, with a possible D match to TRBD1 (6 bases). V shed 0 bases and J shed 3 bases, with 8 bases lying between them. Germline lookup yields CDR1 MGHRA and CDR2 YSYEKL. The CDR3 has 14 residues. The CDR3 nucleotides are TGCGCCAGCAGCCAAGACAGGGGAGAAGAGACCCAGTACTTC. Translation: CASSQDRGEETQYF.